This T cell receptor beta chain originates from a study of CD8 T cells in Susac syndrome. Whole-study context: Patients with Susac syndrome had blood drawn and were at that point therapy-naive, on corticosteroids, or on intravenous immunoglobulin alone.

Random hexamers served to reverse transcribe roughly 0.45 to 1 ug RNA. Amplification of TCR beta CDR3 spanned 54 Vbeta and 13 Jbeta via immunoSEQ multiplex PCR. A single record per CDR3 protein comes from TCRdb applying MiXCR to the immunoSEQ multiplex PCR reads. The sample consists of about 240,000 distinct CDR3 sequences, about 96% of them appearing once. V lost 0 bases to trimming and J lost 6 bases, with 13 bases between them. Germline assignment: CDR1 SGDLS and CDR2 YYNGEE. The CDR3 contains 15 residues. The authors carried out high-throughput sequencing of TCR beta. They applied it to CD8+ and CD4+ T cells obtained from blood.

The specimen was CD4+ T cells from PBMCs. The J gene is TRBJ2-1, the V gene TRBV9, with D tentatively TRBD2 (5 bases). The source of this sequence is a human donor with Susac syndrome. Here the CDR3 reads CASSVGTLLPNEQFF. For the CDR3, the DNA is TGTGCCAGCAGCGTAGGGACTCTTCTACCCAATGAGCAGTTCTTC. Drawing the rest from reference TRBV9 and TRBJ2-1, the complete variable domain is DSGVTQTPKHLITATGQRVTLRCSPRSGDLSVYWYQQSLDQGLQFLIQYYNGEERAKGNILERFSAQQFPDLHSELNLSSLELGDSALYFCASSVGTLLPNEQFFGPGTRLTVL.